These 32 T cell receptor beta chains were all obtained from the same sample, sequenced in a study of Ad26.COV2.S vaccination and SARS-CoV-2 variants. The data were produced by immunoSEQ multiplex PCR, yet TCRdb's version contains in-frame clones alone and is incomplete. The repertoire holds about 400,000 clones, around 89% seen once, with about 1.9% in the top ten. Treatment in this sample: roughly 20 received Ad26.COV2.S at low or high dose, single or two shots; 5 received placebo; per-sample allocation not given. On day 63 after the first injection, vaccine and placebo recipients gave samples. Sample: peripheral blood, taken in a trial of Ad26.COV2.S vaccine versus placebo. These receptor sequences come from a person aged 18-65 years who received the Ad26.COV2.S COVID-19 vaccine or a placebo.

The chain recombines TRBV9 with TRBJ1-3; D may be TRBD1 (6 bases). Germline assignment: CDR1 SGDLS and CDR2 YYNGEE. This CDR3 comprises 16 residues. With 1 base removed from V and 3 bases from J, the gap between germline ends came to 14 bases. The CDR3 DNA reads TGTGCCAGCAGCGTATATCCAGGGGCTGTTGGAAACACCATATATTTT. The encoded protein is CASSVYPGAVGNTIYF.

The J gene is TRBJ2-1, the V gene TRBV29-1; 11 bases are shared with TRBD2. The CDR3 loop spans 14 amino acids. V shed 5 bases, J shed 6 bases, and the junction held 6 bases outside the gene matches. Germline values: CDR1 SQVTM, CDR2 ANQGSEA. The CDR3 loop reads CSVIGLAGFNEQFF. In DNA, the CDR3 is TGCAGCGTTATCGGACTAGCGGGTTTCAATGAGCAGTTCTTC.

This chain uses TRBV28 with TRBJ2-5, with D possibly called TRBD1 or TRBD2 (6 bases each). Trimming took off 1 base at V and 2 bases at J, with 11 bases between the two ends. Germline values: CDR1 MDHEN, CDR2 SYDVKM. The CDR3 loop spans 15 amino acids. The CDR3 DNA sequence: TGTGCCAGCAGTTTATCCGGGGGACAACAAGAGACCCAGTACTTC. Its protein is CASSLSGGQQETQYF.

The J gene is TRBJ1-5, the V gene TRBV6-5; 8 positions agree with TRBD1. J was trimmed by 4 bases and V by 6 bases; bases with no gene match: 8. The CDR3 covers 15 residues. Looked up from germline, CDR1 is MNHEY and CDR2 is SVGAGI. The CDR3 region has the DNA TGTGCCAGCAGCCCCCGGGACAGGCGAAATCAGCCCCAGCATTTT. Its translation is CASSPRDRRNQPQHF.

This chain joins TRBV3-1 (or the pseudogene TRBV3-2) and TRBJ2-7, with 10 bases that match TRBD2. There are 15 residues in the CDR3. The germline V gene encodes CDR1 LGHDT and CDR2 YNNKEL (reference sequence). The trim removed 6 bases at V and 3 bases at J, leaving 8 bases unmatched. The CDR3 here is CASSPRTSGFYEQYF. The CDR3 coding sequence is TGTGCCAGCAGTCCCAGGACTAGCGGCTTCTACGAGCAGTACTTC.

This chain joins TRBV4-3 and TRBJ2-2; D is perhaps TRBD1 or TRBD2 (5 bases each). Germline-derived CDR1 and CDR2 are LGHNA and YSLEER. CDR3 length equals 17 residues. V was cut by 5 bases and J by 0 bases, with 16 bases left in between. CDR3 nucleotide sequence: TGCGCCAGCAGCTACATGTTGGGACCAGCGAACACCGGGGAGCTGTTTTTT. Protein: CASSYMLGPANTGELFF.

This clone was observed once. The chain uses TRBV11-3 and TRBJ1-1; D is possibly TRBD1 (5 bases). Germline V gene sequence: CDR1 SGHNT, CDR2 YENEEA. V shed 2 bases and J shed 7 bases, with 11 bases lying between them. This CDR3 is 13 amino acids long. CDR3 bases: TGTGCCAGCAGCTTATCGTGGGGGGTTGAAGCTTTCTTT. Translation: CASSLSWGVEAFF.

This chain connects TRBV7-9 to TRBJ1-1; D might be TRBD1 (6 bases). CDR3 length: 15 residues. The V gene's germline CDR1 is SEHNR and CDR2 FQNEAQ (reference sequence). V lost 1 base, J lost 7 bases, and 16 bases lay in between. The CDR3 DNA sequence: TGTGCCAGCAGCTTAGGGGGAGGCAGGGGAGGTGAAGCTTTCTTT. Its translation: CASSLGGGRGGEAFF.

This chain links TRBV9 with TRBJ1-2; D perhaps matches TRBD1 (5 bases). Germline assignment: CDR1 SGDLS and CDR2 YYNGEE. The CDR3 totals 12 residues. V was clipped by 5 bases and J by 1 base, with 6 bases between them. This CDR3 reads CASSQGNYGYTF. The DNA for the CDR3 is TGTGCCAGCAGTCAGGGTAACTATGGCTACACCTTC.

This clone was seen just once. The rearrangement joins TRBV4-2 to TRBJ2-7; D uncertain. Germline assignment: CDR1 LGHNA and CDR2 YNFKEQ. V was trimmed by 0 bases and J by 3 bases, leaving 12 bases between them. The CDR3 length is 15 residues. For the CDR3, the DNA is TGTGCCAGCAGCCAAGAAGCAAGCAAGGACTACGAGCAGTACTTC. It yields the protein CASSQEASKDYEQYF.

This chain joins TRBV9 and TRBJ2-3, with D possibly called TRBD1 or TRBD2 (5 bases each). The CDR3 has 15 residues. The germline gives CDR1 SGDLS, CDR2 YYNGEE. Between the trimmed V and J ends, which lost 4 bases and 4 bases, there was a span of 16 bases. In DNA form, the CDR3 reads TGTGCCAGCAGCCCCGGGGCTCCACCGGCAGATACGCAGTATTTT. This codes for CASSPGAPPADTQYF.

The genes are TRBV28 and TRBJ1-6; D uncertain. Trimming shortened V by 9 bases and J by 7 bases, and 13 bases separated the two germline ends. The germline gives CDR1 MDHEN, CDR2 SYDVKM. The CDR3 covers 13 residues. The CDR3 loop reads CASSKENNSPLHF. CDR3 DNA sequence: TGTGCCAGTTCTAAGGAAAACAATTCACCCCTCCACTTT.

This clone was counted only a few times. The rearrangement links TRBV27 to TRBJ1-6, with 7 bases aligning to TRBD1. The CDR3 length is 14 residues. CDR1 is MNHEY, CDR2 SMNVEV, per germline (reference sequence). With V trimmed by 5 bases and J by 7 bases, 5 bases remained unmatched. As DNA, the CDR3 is TGTGCCAGCAGTAGGGACAGTGTCAATTCACCCCTCCACTTT. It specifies CASSRDSVNSPLHF.

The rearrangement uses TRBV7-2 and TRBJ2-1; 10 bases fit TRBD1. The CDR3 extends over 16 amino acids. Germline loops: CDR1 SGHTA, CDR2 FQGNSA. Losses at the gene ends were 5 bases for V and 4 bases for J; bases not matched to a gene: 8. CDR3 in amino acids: CASSGVPGQGYNEQFF. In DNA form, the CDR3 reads TGTGCCAGCAGCGGAGTCCCGGGACAGGGGTACAATGAGCAGTTCTTC.

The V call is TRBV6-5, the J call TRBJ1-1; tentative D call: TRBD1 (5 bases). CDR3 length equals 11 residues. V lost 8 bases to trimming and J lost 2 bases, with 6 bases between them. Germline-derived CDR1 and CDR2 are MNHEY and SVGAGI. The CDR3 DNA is TGTGCCAGCGACAGAAACACTGAAGCTTTCTTT. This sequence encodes CASDRNTEAFF.

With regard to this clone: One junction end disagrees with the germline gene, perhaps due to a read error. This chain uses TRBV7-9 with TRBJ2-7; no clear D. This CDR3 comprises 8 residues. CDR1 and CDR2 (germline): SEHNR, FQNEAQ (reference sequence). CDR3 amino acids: CASSPSHF. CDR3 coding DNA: TGTGCCAGCAGCCCTTCGCACTTC.

The CDR3 reads CASSQGVATYGYTF. CDR3 nucleotides: TGTGCCAGCAGCCAAGGGGTAGCAACCTATGGCTACACCTTC. This sequence joins TRBV3-1 (or the pseudogene TRBV3-2) and TRBJ1-2; D is unresolved. Trimming took 1 base from V and 4 from J, leaving 10 bases between them. This CDR3 spans 14 amino acids. Germline V gene data show CDR1 as LGHDT and CDR2 as YNNKEL (reference sequence).

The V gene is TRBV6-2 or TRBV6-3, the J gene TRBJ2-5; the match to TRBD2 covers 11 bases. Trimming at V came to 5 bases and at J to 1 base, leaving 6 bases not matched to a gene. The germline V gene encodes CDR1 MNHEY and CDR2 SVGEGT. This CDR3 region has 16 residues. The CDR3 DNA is TGTGCCAGCAGTATAGGACTAGCGGGCCTCCAAGAGACCCAGTACTTC. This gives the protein CASSIGLAGLQETQYF.

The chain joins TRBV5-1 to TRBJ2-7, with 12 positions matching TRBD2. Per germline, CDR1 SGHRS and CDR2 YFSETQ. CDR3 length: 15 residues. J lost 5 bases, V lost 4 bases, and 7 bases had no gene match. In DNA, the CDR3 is TGCGCCAGCAGCACGACTAGCGGGAGTAGGAACGAGCAGTACTTC. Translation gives CASSTTSGSRNEQYF.

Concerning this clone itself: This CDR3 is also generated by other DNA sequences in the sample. The CDR3 DNA is TGTGCCAGCAGTTATCTTGGCGAGCAGTACTTC. Protein: CASSYLGEQYF. The gene calls are TRBV6-5 and TRBJ2-7; D is unclear. CDR1 is MNHEY and CDR2 is SVGAGI in the germline V gene. CDR3 length: 11 residues. Trimming removed 3 bases from V and 6 bases from J, with 6 bases in between.

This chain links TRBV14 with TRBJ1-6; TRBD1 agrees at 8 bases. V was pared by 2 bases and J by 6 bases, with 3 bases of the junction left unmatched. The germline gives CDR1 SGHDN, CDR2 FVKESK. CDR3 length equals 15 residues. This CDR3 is CASSQRTGFNSPLHF. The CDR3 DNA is TGTGCCAGCAGCCAACGGACAGGGTTTAATTCACCCCTCCACTTT.

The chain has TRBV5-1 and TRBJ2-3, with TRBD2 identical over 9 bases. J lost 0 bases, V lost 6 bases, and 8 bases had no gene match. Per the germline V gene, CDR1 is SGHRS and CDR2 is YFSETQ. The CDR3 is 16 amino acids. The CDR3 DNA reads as TGCGCCAGCAAACAACTAGCGGGCGAGAGCACAGATACGCAGTATTTT. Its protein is CASKQLAGESTDTQYF.

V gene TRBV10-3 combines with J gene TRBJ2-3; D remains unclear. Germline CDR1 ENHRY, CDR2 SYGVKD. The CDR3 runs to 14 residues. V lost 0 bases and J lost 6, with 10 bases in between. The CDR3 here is CAISESGLQDTQYF. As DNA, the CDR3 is TGTGCCATCAGTGAGTCAGGTCTACAGGATACGCAGTATTTT.

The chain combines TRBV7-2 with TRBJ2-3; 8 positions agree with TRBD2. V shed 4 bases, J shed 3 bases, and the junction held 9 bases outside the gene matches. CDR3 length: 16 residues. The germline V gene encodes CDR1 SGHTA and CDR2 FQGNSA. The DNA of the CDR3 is TGTGCCAGCAGCTCAAGGAGCGGGAGTGGTACAGATACGCAGTATTTT. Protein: CASSSRSGSGTDTQYF.

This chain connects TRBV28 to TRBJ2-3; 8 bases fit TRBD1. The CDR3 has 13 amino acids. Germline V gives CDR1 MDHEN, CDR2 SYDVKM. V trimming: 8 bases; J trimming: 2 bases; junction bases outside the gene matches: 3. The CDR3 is CASSDRVTDTQYF. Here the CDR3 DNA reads TGTGCCAGCTCGGACAGGGTCACAGATACGCAGTATTTT.

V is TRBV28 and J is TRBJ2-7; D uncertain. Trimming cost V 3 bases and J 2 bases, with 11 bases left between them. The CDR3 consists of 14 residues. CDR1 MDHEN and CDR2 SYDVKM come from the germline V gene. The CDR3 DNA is TGTGCCAGCAGTTTTGGAAGAATCCCCTACGAGCAGTACTTC. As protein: CASSFGRIPYEQYF.

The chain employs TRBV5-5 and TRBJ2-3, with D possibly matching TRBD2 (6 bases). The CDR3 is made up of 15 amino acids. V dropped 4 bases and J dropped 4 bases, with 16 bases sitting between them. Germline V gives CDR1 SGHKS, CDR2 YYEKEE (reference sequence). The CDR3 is CASSPGERDSDTQYF. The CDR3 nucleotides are TGTGCCAGCAGCCCGGGGGAGCGCGACTCAGATACGCAGTATTTT.

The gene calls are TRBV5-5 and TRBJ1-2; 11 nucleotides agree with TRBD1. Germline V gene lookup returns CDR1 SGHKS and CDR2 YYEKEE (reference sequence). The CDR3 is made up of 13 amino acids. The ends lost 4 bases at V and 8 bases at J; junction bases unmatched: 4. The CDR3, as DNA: TGTGCCAGCAGCCGGGACAGGGGGGGCGGCTACACCTTC. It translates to CASSRDRGGGYTF. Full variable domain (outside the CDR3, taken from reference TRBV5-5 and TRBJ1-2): DAGVTQSPTHLIKTRGQQVTLRCSPISGHKSVSWYQQVLGQGPQFIFQYYEKEERGRGNFPDRFSARQFPNYSSELNVNALLLGDSALYLCASSRDRGGGYTFGSGTRLTVV.

The CDR3 region is CASRDRGDTEAFF. The DNA for the CDR3 is TGTGCCAGCAGAGACAGGGGAGACACTGAAGCTTTCTTT. This chain connects TRBV6-5 to TRBJ1-1; TRBD1 matches at 8 bases. The CDR3 has 13 residues. The V segment lost 6 bases and the J segment 3 bases; nucleotides outside the gene matches: 3. Germline loops: CDR1 MNHEY, CDR2 SVGAGI.

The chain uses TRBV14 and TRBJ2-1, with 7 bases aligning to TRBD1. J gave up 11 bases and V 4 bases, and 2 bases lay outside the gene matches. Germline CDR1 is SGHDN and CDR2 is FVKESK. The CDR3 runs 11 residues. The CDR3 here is CASSLGGKQFF. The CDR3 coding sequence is TGTGCCAGCAGCCTAGGGGGCAAGCAGTTCTTC.

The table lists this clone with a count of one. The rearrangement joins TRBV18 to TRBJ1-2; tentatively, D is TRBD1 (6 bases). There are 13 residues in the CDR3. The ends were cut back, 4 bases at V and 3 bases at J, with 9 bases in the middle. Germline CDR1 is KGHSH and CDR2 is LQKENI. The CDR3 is CASSQQGDYGYTF. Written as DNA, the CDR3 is TGTGCCAGCTCACAACAGGGAGACTATGGCTACACCTTC.

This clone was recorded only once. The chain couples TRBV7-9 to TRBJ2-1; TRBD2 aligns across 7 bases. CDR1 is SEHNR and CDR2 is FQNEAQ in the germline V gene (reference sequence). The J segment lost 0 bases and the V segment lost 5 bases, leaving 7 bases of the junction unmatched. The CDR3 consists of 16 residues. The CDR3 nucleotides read TGTGCCAGCAGCGGTGCTAGCGGAAGCTCCTACAATGAGCAGTTCTTC. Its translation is CASSGASGSSYNEQFF.